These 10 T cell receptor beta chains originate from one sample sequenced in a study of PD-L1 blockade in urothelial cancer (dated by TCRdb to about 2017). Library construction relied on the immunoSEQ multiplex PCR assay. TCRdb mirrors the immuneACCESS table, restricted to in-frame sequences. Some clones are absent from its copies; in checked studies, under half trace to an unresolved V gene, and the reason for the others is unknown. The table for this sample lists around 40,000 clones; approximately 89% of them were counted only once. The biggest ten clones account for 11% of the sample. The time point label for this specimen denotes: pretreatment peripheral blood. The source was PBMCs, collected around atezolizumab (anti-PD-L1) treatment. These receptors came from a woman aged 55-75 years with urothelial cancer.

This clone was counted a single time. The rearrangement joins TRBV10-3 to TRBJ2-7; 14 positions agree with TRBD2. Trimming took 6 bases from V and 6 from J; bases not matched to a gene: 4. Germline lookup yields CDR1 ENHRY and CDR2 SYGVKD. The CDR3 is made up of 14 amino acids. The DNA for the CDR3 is TGTGCCATCAGGGGACTAGCGGGAGCTCCCGAGCAGTACTTC. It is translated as CAIRGLAGAPEQYF.

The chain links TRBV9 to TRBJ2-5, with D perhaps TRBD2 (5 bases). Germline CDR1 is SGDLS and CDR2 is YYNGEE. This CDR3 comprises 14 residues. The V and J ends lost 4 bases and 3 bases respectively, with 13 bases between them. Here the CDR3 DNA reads TGTGCCAGCAGCCGGGGAAGTGCAAAAGAGACCCAGTACTTC. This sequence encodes CASSRGSAKETQYF.

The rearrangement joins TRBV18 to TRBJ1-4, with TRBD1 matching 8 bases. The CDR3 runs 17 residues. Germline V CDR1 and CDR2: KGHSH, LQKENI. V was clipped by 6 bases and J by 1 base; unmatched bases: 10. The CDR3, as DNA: TGTGCCAGCTCCCCCACGGGACAGGTTGTAACTAATGAAAAACTGTTTTTT. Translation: CASSPTGQVVTNEKLFF.

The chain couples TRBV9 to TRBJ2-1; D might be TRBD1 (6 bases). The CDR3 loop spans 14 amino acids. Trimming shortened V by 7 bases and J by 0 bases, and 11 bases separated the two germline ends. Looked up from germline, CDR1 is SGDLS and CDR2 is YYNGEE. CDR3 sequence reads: CASGRGSSYNEQFF. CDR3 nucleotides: TGTGCCAGCGGAAGGGGGAGCTCCTACAATGAGCAGTTCTTC.

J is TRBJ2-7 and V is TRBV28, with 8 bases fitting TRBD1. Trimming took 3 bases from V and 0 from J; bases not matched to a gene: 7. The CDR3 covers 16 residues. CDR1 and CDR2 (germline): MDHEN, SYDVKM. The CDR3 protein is CASSLDRDRFSYEQYF. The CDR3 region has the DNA TGTGCCAGCAGTTTGGACCGGGACAGGTTCTCCTACGAGCAGTACTTC.

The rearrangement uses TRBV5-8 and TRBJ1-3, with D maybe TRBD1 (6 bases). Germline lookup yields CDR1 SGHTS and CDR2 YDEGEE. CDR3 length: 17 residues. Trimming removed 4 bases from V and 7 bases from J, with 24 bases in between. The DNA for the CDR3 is TGTGCCAGCAGCACACGGTTTTATCCGGGACATGGGAACACCATATATTTT. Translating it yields CASSTRFYPGHGNTIYF. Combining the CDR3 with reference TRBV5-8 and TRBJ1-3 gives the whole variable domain EAGVTQSPTHLIKTRGQQATLRCSPISGHTSVYWYQQALGLGLQFLLWYDEGEERNRGNFPPRFSGRQFPNYSSELNVNALELEDSALYLCASSTRFYPGHGNTIYFGEGSWLTVV.

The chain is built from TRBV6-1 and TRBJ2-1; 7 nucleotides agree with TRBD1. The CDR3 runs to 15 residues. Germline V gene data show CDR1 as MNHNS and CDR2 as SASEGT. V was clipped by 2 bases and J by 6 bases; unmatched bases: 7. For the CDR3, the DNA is TGTGCCAGCAGTGAAAATCGGGACAGCTTCAATGAGCAGTTCTTC. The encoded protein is CASSENRDSFNEQFF.

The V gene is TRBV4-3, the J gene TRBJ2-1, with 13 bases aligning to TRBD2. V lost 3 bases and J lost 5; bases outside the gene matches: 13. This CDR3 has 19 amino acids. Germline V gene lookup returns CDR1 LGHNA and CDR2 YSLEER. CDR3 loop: CASSHGFHAGLAGNNEQFF. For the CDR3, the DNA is TGCGCCAGCAGCCATGGTTTTCATGCGGGACTAGCGGGGAACAATGAGCAGTTCTTC.

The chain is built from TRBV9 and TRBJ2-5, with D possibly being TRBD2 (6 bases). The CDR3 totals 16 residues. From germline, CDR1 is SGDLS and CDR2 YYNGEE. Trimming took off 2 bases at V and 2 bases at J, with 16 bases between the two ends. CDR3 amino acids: CASSVFGRGEQETQYF. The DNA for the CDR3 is TGTGCCAGCAGCGTCTTCGGGAGAGGGGAGCAAGAGACCCAGTACTTC.

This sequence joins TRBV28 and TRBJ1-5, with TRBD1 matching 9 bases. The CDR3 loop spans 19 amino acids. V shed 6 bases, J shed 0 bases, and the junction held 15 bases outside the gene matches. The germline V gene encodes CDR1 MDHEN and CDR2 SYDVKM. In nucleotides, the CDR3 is TGTGCCAGCAGCTTTAATCGGGACAGGGTCTCCGATAGCAATCAGCCCCAGCATTTT. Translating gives CASSFNRDRVSDSNQPQHF.